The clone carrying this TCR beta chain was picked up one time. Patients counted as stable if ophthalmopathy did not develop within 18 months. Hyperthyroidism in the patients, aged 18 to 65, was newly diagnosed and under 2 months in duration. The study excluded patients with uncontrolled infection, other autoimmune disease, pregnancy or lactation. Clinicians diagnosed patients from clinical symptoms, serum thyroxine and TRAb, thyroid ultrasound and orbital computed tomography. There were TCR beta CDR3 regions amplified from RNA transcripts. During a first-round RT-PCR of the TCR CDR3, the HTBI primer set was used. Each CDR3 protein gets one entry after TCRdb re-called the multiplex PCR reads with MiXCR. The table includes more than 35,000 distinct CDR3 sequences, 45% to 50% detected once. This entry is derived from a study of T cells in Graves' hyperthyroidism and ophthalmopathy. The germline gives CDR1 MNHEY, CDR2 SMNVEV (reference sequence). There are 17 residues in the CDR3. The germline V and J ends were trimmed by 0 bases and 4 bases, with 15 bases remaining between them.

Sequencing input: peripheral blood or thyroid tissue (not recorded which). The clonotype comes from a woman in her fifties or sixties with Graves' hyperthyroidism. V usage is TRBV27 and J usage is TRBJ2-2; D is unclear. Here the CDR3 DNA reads TGTGCCAGCAGTTTATCCTGGACCCATTGGGGCACCGGGGAGCTGTTTTTT. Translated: CASSLSWTHWGTGELFF.